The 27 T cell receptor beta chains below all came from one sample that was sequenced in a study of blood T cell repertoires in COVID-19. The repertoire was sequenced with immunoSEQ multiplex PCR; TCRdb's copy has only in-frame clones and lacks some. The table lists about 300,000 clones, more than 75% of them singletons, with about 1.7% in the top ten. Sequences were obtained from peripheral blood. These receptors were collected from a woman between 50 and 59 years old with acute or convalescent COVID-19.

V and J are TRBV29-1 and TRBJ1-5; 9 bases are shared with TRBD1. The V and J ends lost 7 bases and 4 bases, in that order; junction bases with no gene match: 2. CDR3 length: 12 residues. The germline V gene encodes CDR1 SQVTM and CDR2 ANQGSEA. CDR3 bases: TGCAGCGCGGGACAGGGAAATCAGCCCCAGCATTTT. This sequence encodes CSAGQGNQPQHF. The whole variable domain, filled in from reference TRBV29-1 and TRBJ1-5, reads SAVISQKPSRDICQRGTSLTIQCQVDSQVTMMFWYRQQPGQSLTLIATANQGSEATYESGFVIDKFPISRPNLTFSTLTVSNMSPEDSSIYLCSAGQGNQPQHFGDGTRLSIL.

The CDR3 reads CASSPSSGGFYEQYF. DNA of the CDR3: TGTGCCAGCAGTCCTTCCAGCGGGGGTTTCTACGAGCAGTACTTC. The chain carries TRBV27 and TRBJ2-7; 8 bases match TRBD2. Per germline, CDR1 MNHEY and CDR2 SMNVEV (reference sequence). Losses at the gene ends were 5 bases for V and 3 bases for J; bases not matched to a gene: 9. CDR3 length equals 15 residues.

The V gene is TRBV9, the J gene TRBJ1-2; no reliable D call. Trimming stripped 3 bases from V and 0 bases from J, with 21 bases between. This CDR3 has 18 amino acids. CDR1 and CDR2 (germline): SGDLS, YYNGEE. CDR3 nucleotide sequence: TGTGCCAGCAGCGGCTCACTAACGCGGACGGGAGCTAACTATGGCTACACCTTC. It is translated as CASSGSLTRTGANYGYTF.

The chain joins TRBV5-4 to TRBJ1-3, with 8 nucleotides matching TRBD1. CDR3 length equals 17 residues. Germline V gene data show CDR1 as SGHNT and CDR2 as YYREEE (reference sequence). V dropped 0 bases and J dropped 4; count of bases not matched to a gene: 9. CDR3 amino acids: CASSLEAAGGYGNTIYF. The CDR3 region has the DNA TGTGCCAGCAGCTTGGAAGCCGCAGGGGGCTACGGAAACACCATATATTTT.

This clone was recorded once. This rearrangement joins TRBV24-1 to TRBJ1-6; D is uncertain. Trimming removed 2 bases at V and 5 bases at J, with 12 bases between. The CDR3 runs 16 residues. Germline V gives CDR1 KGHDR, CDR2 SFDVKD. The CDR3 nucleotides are TGTGCCACCAGTGATTCCCGGACTGGGGATAATTCACCCCTCCACTTT. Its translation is CATSDSRTGDNSPLHF.

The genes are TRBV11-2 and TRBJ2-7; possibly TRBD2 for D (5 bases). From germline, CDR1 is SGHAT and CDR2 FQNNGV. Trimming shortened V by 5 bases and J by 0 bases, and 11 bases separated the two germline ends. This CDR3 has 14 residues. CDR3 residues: CASSIPGISYEQYF. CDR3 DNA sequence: TGTGCCAGCAGCATTCCGGGGATCTCCTACGAGCAGTACTTC. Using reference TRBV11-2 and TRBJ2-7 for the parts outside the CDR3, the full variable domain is EAGVAQSPRYKIIEKRQSVAFWCNPISGHATLYWYQQILGQGPKLLIQFQNNGVVDDSQLPKDRFSAERLKGVDSTLKIQPAKLEDSAVYLCASSIPGISYEQYFGPGTRLTVT.

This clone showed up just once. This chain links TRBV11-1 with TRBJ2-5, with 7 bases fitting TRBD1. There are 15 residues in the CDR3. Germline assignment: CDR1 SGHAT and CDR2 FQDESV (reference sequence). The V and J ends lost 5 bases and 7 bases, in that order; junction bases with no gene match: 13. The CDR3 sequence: CASSPDRFQKGTQYF. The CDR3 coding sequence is TGTGCCAGCAGCCCGGACAGGTTCCAAAAGGGGACCCAGTACTTC.

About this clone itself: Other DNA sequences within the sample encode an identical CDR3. The CDR3 loop is CASSLGLAGSYEQYF. The CDR3 DNA follows: TGTGCCAGCAGCCTCGGACTAGCGGGTTCCTACGAGCAGTACTTC. The chain employs TRBV7-3 and TRBJ2-7; TRBD2 matches at 11 bases. This CDR3 spans 15 amino acids. Germline V gives CDR1 SGHTA, CDR2 FQGTGA. V was clipped by 5 bases and J by 1 base; unmatched bases: 4.

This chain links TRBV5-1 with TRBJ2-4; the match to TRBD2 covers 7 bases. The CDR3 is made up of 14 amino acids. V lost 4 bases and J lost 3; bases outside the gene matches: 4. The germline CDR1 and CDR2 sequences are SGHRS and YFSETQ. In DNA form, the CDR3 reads TGCGCCAGCAGCGGGGGGGACCACAAAAACATTCAGTACTTC. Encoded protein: CASSGGDHKNIQYF.

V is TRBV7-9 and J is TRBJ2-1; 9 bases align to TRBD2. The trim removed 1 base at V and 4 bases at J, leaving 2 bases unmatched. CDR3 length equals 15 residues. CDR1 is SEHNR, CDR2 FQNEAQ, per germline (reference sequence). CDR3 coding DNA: TGTGCCAGCAGCTTAGGGAGCGGGGGGTACAATGAGCAGTTCTTC. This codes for CASSLGSGGYNEQFF.

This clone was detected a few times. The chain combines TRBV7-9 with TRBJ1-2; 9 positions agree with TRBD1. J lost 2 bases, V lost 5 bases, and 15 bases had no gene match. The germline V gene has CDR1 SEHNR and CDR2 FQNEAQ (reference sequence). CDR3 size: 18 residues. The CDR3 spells CASSQKLSGTGKNYGYTF. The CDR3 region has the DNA TGTGCCAGCAGCCAAAAATTATCCGGGACAGGGAAGAACTATGGCTACACCTTC. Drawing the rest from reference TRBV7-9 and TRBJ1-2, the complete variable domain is DTGVSQNPRHKITKRGQNVTFRCDPISEHNRLYWYRQTLGQGPEFLTYFQNEAQLEKSRLLSDRFSAERPKGSFSTLEIQRTEQGDSAMYLCASSQKLSGTGKNYGYTFGSGTRLTVV.

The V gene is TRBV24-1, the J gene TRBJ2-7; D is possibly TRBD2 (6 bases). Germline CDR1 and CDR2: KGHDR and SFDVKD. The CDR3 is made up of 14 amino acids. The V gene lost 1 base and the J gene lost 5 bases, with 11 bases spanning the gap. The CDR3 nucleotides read TGTGCCACCAGTGATTTAACGGGAGCCCACGAGCAGTACTTC. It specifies CATSDLTGAHEQYF.

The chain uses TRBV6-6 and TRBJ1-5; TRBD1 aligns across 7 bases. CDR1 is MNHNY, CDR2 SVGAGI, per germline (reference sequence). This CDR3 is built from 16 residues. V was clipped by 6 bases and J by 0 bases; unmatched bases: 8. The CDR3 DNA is TGTGCCAGCAGACAGGACAGGCCGTATAGCAATCAGCCCCAGCATTTT. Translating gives CASRQDRPYSNQPQHF.

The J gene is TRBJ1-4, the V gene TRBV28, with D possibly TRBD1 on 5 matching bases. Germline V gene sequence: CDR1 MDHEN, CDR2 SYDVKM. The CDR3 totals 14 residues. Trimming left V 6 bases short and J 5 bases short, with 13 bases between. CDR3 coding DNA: TGTGCCAGCAGCCCCGGAGGGGCAAATGAAAAACTGTTTTTT. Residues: CASSPGGANEKLFF. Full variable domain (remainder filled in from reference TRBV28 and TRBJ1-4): DVKVTQSSRYLVKRTGEKVFLECVQDMDHENMFWYRQDPGLGLRLIYFSYDVKMKEKGDIPEGYSVSREKKERFSLILESASTNQTSMYLCASSPGGANEKLFFGSGTQLSVL.

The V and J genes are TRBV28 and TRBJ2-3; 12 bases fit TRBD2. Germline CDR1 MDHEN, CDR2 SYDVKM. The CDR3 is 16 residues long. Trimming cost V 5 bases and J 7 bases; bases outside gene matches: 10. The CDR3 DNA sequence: TGTGCCAGCAGTCCCCTGACTAGCGGGAGTATGTATACGCAGTATTTT. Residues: CASSPLTSGSMYTQYF.

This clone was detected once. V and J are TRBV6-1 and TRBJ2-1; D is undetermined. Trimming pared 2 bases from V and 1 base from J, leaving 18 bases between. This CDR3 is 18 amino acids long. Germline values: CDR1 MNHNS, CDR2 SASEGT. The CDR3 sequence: CASSETPHSIASYNEQFF. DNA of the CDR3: TGTGCCAGCAGTGAAACCCCCCACTCCATCGCTTCCTACAATGAGCAGTTCTTC.

CDR3 protein: CASSLTVPQETQYF. The CDR3 coding sequence is TGCGCCAGCAGCCTGACAGTTCCACAAGAGACCCAGTACTTC. This chain links TRBV5-1 with TRBJ2-5, with a tentative D call TRBD1 (5 bases). Germline assignment: CDR1 SGHRS and CDR2 YFSETQ. Trimming took 4 bases from V and 2 from J, leaving 12 bases between them. This CDR3 region has 14 residues.

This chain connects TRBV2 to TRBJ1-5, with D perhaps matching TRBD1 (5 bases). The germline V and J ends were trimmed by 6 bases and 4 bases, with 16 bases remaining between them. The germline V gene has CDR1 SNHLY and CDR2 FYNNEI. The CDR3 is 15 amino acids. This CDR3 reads CASSQSRAMNQPQHF. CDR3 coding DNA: TGTGCCAGCAGCCAATCCAGGGCCATGAATCAGCCCCAGCATTTT. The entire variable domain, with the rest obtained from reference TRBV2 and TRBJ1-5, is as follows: EPEVTQTPSHQVTQMGQEVILRCVPISNHLYFYWYRQILGQKVEFLVSFYNNEISEKSEIFDDQFSVERPDGSNFTLKIRSTKLEDSAMYFCASSQSRAMNQPQHFGDGTRLSIL.

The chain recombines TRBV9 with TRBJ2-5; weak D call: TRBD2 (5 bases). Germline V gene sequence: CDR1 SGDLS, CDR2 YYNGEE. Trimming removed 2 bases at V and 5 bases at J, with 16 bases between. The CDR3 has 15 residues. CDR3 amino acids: CASSVTPRAMETQYF. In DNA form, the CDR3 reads TGTGCCAGCAGCGTCACGCCGAGGGCGATGGAGACCCAGTACTTC.

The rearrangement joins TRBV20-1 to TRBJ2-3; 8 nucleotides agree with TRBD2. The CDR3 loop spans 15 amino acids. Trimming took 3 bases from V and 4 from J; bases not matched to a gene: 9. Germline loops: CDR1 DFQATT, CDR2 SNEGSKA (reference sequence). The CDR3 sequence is CSASTWSSGADTQYF. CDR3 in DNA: TGCAGTGCTAGTACTTGGAGTAGCGGGGCAGATACGCAGTATTTT.

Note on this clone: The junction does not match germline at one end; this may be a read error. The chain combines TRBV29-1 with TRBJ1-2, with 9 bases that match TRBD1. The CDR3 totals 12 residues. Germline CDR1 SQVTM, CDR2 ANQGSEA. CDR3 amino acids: CSVEDNRGLPDF. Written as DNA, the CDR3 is TGCAGCGTTGAGGATAACAGGGGGCTGCCCGACTTC.

CDR3 protein: CASSETSANNEQFF. CDR3 sequence (DNA): TGTGCCAGCAGCGAAACTAGCGCAAACAATGAGCAGTTCTTC. The genes are TRBV9 and TRBJ2-1, with 7 positions matching TRBD2. The V segment lost 3 bases and the J segment 5 bases; nucleotides outside the gene matches: 5. The CDR3 consists of 14 residues. Germline assignment: CDR1 SGDLS and CDR2 YYNGEE.

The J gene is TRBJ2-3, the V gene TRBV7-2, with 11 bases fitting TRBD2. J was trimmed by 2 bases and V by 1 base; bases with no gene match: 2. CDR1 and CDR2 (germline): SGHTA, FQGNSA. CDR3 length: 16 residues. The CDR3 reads CASSLGTSGLTDTQYF. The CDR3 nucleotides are TGTGCCAGCAGCTTAGGGACTAGCGGGCTCACAGATACGCAGTATTTT. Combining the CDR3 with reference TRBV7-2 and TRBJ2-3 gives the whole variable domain GAGVSQSPSNKVTEKGKDVELRCDPISGHTALYWYRQSLGQGLEFLIYFQGNSAPDKSGLPSDRFSAERTGGSVSTLTIQRTQQEDSAVYLCASSLGTSGLTDTQYFGPGTRLTVL.

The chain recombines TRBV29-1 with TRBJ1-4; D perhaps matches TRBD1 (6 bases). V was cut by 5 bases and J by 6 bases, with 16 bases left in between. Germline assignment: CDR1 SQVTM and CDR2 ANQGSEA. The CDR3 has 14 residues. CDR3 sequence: CSVQGGVSYEKLFF. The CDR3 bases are TGCAGCGTTCAAGGGGGAGTGAGTTATGAAAAACTGTTTTTT.

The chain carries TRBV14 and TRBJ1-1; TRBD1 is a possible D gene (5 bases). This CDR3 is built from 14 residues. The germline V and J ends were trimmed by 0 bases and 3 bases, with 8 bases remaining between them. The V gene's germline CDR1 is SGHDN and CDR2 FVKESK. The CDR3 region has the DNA TGTGCCAGCAGCCAAGAAGCAGGGTACACTGAAGCTTTCTTT. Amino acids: CASSQEAGYTEAFF.

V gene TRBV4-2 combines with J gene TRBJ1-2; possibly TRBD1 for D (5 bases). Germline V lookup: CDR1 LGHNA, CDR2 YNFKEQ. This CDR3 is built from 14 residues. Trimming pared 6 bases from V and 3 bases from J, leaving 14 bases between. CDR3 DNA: TGTGCCAGCAGGGGAGTGGGGGGGTACTATGGCTACACCTTC. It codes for CASRGVGGYYGYTF.

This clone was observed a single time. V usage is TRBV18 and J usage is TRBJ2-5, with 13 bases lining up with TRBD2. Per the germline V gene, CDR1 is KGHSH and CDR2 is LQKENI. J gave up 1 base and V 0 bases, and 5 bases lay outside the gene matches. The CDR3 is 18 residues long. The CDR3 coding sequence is TGTGCCAGCTCACCACCTAGAGGGACTAGCGGGATCCAAGAGACCCAGTACTTC. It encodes CASSPPRGTSGIQETQYF.